This section outlines one TCR beta chain sequence together with its context. Produced via immunoSEQ multiplex PCR; TCRdb's table is partial and in-frame only. The sample records approximately 100,000 clones, approximately 90% being singletons. There are 16 residues in the CDR3. Germline V gene lookup returns CDR1 SGHNT and CDR2 YYREEE (reference sequence). The J segment lost 4 bases and the V segment lost 1 base, leaving 4 bases of the junction unmatched. The data were obtained in a study of blood T cell repertoires in COVID-19. As for the study in general: Sources were T cells, B-cell-depleted T cells, or PBMCs; the material itself was cDNA or gDNA.

The sequence derives from a man in his sixties with acute or convalescent COVID-19. This rearrangement joins TRBV5-4 to TRBJ2-6; 8 bases map to TRBD1. Sequencing input: peripheral blood. CDR3: CASSLWTGSGANVLTF. In DNA form, the CDR3 reads TGTGCCAGCAGCTTGTGGACAGGGAGCGGGGCCAACGTCCTGACTTTC.